This T cell receptor (beta chain) was retrieved from a study of blood T cell repertoires in COVID-19 (dated by TCRdb to the early 2020s). Turning to the overall study: Samples from collaborators originated in the United States, Italy and Spain and spanned both the acute and convalescent phases of COVID-19. The prospective study material was composed of cDNA or gDNA derived from T cells, B-cell-depleted T cells, or PBMCs. Deeply sampled blood TCRbeta repertoires from subjects exposed to, actively infected with, or recovered from COVID-19 were included in the dataset. Nearly every sample came with metadata listing a de-identified subject ID, COVID-19 status, age in years and sex. The repertoires were released in a freely available public database intended as a resource for research on the immune response to SARS-CoV-2. The samples were drawn from two sources: the first 160 participants of the ongoing ImmuneRACE study, and over 950 subjects contributed by 6 global collaborators. HLA class I and class II types, where available, came from metadata supplied by the sample provider rather than from assay-based typing. Summary of the overall study and its limitations: The quantity of clinical and demographic metadata differed by source and by participant and was supplied without curation.

The collaborating institutions used their own protocols to collect whole blood in K2EDTA tubes. Collaborator samples were shipped for TCRbeta analysis as frozen whole blood, isolated PBMCs, or DNA extracted from either sample type. Taken from cysteine to phenylalanine, the CDR3 has 14 residues. Only the CDR3 DNA stays, 42 bases, in frame from base 1. The germline V and J ends show losses of 7 bases and 4 bases respectively, and no gene match explains 9 bases of the junction. Based on the germline V gene, the CDR1 and CDR2 sequences are ENHRY and SYGVKD. TCRbeta CDR3 regions were amplified from genomic DNA using the immunoSEQ Assay, a bias-controlled multiplex PCR. The paper's data handling went like this. The number of nucleated cells in each sample was estimated by amplification of reference gene primers within the assay. To quantify the absolute abundance of each unique TCRbeta CDR3 rearrangement, sequence reads were collapsed and filtered. For each sample, productive Simpson clonality was calculated as the square root of Simpson's diversity index over productive rearrangements. This is the immuneACCESS table as TCRdb keeps it, with only in-frame sequences that have V and J called. A part of the clones is gone; compared with another copy, unresolved V genes explain less than half, and the rest is unexplained. D and trimming come from the DNA, and the V and J calls and clone size come from that table. This sample has 120,000 or so clones in its table, and 86% of those were observed once. The ten largest account for approximately 4.2% of the sample.

This clone was recorded once. Its antigen remains unidentified. No base quality information exists; no much larger clone differs at one position. Here the chain combines TRBV10-3 and TRBJ1-1, and 7 junctional nucleotides match TRBD1. The sequence was collected from a man in his forties with acute or convalescent COVID-19. Sequenced input: peripheral blood. The nucleotide sequence is TGTGCCATCAAAGAGACAGGGACGGGCACTGAAGCTTTCTTT. Its amino acids are CAIKETGTGTEAFF.